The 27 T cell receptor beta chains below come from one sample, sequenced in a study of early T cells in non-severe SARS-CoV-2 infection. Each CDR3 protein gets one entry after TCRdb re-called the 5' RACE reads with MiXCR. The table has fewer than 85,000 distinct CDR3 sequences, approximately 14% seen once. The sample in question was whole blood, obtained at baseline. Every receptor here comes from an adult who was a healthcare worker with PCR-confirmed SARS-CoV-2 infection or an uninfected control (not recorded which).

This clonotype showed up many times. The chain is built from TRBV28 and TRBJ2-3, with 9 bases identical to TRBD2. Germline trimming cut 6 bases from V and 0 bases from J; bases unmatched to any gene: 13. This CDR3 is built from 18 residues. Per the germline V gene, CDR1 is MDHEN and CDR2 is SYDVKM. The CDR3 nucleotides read TGTGCCAGCAGCTTCACTAGCGGGTGGGGGCCAAGCACAGATACGCAGTATTTT. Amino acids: CASSFTSGWGPSTDTQYF.

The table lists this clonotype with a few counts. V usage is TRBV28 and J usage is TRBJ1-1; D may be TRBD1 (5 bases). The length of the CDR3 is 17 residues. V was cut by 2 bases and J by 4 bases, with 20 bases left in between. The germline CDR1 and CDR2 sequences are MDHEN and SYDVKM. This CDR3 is CASSLIEGRNMATEAFF. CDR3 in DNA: TGTGCCAGCAGTTTAATTGAGGGGAGGAATATGGCCACTGAAGCTTTCTTT.

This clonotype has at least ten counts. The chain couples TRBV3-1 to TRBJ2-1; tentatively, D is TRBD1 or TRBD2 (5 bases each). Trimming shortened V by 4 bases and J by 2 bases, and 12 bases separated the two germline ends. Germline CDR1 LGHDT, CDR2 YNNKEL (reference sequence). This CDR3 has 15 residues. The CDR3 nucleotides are TGTGCCAGCAGCCTCGGGACCTTCCCCTACAATGAGCAGTTCTTC. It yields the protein CASSLGTFPYNEQFF.

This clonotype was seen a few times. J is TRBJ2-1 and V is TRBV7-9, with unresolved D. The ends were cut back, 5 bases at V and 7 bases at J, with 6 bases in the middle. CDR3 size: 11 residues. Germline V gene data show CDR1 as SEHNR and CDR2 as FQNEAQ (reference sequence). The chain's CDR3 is CASSVQNEQFF. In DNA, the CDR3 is TGTGCCAGCAGCGTGCAGAATGAGCAGTTCTTC.

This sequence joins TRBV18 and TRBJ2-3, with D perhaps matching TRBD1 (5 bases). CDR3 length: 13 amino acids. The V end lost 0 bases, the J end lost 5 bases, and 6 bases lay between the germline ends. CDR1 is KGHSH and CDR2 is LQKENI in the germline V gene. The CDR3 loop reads CASSPPTVDTQYF. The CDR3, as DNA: TGTGCCAGCTCACCACCGACAGTAGATACGCAGTATTTT.

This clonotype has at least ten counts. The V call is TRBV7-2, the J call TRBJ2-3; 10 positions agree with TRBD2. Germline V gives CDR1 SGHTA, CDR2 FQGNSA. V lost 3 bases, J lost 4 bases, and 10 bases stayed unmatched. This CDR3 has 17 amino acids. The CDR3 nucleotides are TGTGCCAGCAGCTTGGCTCTTGAACTAGCGGGACCAGATACGCAGTATTTT. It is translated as CASSLALELAGPDTQYF.

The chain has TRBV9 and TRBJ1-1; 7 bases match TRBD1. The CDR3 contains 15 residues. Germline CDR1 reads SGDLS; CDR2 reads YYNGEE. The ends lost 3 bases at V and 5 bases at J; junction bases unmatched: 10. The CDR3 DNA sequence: TGTGCCAGCAGCGACCAGACAGGGCTGGGGACTGAAGCTTTCTTT. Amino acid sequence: CASSDQTGLGTEAFF.

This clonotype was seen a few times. CDR3: CASSPGLAGGGEQYF. The CDR3 DNA reads as TGTGCCAGCAGCCCGGGACTAGCGGGAGGGGGCGAGCAGTACTTC. V and J are TRBV14 and TRBJ2-7; TRBD2 matches at 16 bases. The CDR3 totals 15 residues. Trimming at V came to 4 bases and at J to 6 bases, leaving 3 bases not matched to a gene. Germline V gene lookup returns CDR1 SGHDN and CDR2 FVKESK.

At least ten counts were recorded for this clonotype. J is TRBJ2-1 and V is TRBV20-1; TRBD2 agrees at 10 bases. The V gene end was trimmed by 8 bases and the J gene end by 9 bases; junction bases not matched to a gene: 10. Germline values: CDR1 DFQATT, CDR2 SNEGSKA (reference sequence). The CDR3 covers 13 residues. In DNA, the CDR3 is TGCAGTAAGAGGGGCCTAGCGGGAGCTGAGCAGTTCTTC. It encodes CSKRGLAGAEQFF.

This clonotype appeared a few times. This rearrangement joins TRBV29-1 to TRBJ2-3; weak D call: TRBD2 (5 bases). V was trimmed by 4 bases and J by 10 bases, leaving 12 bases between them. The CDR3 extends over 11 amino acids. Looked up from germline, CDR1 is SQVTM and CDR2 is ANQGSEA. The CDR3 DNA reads TGCAGCGTTGTAGGCGGGTCCCCGCAGTATTTT. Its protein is CSVVGGSPQYF.

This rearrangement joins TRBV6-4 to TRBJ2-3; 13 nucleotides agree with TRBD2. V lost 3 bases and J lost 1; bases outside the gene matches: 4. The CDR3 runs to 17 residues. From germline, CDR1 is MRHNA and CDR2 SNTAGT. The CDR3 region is CASSEGLAGAGTDTQYF. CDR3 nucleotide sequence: TGTGCCAGCAGTGAAGGACTAGCGGGAGCCGGCACAGATACGCAGTATTTT.

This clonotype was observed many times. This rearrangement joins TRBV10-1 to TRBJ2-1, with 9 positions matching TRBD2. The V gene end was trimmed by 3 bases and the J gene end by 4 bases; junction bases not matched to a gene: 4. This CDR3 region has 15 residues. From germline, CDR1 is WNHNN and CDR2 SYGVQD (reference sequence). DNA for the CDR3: TGCGCCAGCAGTGACCAGCGGGAGGTTTACAATGAGCAGTTCTTC. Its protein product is CASSDQREVYNEQFF.

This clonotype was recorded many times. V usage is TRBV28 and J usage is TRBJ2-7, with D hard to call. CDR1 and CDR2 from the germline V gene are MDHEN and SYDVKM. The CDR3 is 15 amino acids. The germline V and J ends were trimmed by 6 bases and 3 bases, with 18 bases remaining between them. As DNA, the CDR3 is TGTGCCAGCAGCCCGACTCATGGGCTTGTCTACGAGCAGTACTTC. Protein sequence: CASSPTHGLVYEQYF.

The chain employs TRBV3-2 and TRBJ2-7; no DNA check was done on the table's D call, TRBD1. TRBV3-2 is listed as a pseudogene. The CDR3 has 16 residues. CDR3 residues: CASSQEGGTPWGTQYF. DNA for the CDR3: TGTGCCAGCAGCCAAGAAGGGGGGACTCCATGGGGCACGCAGTACTTC.

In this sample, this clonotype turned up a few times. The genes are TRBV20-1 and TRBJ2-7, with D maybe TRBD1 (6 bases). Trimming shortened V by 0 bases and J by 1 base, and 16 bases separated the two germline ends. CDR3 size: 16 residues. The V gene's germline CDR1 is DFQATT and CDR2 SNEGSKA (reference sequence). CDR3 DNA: TGCAGTGCTAGAGATCAGGGGTCAGGCGGTTCCTACGAGCAGTACTTC. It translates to CSARDQGSGGSYEQYF.

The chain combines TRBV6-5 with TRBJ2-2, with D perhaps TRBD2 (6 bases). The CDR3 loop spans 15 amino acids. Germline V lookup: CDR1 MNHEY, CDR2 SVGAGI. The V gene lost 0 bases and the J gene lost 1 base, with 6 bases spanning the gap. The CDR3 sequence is CASSYSGGNTGELFF. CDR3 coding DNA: TGTGCCAGCAGTTACTCGGGGGGGAACACCGGGGAGCTGTTTTTT.

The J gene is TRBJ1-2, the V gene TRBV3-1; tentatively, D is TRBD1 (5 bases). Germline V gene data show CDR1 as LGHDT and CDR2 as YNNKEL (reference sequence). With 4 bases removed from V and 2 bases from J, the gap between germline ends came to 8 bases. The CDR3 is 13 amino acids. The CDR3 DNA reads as TGTGCCAGCAGCCTCAGGGAAAACTATGGCTACACCTTC. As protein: CASSLRENYGYTF.

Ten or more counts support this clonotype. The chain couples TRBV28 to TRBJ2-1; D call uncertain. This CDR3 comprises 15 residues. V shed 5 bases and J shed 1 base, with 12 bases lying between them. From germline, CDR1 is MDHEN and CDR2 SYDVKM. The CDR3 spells CASSPGGPSYNEQFF. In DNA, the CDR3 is TGTGCCAGCAGTCCCGGTGGACCTTCCTACAATGAGCAGTTCTTC.

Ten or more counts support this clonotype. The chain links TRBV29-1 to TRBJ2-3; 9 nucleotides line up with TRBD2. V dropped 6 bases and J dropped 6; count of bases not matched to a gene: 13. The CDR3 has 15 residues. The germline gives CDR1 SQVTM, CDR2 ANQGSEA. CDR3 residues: CSVMGLAGGSDTQYF. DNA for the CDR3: TGCAGCGTCATGGGACTAGCTGGAGGTTCGGATACGCAGTATTTT.

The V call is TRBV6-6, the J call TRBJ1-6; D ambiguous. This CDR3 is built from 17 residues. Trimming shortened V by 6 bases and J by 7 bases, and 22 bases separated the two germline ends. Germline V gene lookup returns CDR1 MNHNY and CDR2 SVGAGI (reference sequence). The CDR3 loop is CASSAGLGRGVNSPLHF. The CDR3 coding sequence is TGTGCCAGCAGCGCCGGGCTGGGAAGAGGAGTAAATTCACCCCTCCACTTT.

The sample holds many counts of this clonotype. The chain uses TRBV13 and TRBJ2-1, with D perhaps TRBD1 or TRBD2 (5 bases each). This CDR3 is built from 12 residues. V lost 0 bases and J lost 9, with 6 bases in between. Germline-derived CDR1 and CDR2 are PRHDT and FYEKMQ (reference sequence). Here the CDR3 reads CASSLGGTEQFF. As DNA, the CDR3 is TGTGCCAGCAGCTTAGGAGGGACTGAGCAGTTCTTC.

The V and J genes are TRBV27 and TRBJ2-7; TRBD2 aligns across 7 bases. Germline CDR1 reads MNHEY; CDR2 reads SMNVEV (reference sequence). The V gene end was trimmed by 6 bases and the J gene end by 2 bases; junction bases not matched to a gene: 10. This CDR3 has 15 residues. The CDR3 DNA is TGTGCCAGCAGCCAGGGCCCTAGCGGACCCTACGAGCAGTACTTC. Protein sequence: CASSQGPSGPYEQYF.

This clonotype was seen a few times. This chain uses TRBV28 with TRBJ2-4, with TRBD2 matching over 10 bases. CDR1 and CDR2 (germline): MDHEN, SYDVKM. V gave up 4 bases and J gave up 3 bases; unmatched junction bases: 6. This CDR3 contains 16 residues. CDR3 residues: CASSSSGRSGKNIQYF. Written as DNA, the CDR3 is TGTGCCAGCAGTTCTAGCGGGAGAAGTGGCAAAAACATTCAGTACTTC.

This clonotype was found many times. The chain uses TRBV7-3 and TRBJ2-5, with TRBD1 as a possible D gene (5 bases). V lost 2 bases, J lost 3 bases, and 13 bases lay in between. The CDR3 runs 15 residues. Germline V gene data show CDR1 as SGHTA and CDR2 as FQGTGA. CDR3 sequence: CASSLGQGREETQYF. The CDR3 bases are TGTGCCAGCAGCTTAGGGCAGGGTAGGGAAGAGACCCAGTACTTC. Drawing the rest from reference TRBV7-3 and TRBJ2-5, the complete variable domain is GAGVSQTPSNKVTEKGKYVELRCDPISGHTALYWYRQSLGQGPEFLIYFQGTGAADDSGLPNDRFFAVRPEGSVSTLKIQRTERGDSAVYLCASSLGQGREETQYFGPGTRLLVL.

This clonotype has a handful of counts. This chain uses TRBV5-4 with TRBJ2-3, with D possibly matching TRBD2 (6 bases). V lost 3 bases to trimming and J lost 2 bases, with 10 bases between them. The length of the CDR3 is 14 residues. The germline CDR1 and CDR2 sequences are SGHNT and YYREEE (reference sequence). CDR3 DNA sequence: TGTGCCAGCAGCTCGCGACTAGTCACAGATACGCAGTATTTT. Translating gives CASSSRLVTDTQYF. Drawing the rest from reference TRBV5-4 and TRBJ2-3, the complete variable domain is ETGVTQSPTHLIKTRGQQVTLRCSSQSGHNTVSWYQQALGQGPQFIFQYYREEENGRGNFPPRFSGLQFPNYSSELNVNALELDDSALYLCASSSRLVTDTQYFGPGTRLTVL.

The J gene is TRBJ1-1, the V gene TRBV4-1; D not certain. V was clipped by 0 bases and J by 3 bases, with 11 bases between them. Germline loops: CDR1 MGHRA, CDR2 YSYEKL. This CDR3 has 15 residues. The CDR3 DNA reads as TGCGCCAGCAGCCAAGACCACGCACGGGACACTGAAGCTTTCTTT. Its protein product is CASSQDHARDTEAFF.

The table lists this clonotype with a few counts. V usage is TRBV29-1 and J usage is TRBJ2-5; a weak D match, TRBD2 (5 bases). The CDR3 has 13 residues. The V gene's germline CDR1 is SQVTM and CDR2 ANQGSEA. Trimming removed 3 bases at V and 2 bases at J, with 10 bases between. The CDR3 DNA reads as TGCAGCGTTGATGGGCAGCGGCAAGAGACCCAGTACTTC. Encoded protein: CSVDGQRQETQYF.